The present T cell receptor beta chain was sequenced within a study of cytomegalovirus exposure and HLA in healthy donors. This CDR3 has 14 amino acids. V was trimmed by 2 bases and J by 1 base, leaving 9 bases between them. Germline V gene data show CDR1 as SGHVS and CDR2 as FQNEAQ. Method: immunoSEQ multiplex PCR; TCRdb's copy keeps in-frame clones and lacks some. The sample shows 250,000 to 400,000 clones, roughly 87% of them seen only once. The count of this clone is one. Its antigen is not identified. Broader study findings: A later analysis found first-cohort TCR clusters tended to co-occur in the 120 or so validation repertoires.

Material for sequencing was PBMCs. The chain has TRBV7-8 and TRBJ2-7; D is undetermined. The clonotype comes from a man aged 25 to 45 in good health and CMV-seronegative. CDR3 nucleotides: TGTGCCAGCAGCTTAATATCCACTTCCTACGAGCAGTACTTC. The encoded protein is CASSLISTSYEQYF.